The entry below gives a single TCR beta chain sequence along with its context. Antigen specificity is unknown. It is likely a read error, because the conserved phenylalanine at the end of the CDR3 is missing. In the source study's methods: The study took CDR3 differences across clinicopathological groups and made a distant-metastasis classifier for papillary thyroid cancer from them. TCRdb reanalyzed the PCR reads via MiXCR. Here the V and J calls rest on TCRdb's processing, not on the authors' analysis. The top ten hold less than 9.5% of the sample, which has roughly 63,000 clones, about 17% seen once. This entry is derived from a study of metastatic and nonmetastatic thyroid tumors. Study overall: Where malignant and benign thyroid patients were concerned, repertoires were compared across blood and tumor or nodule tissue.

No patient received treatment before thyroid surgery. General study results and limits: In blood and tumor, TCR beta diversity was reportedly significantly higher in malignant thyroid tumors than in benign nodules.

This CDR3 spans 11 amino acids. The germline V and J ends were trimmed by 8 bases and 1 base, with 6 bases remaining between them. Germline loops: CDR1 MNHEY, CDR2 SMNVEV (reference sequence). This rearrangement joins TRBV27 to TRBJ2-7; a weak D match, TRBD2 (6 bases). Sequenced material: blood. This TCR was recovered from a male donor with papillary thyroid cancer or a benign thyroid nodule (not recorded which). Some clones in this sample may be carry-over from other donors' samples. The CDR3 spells CASGGSYEQYI. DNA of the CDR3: TGTGCCAGCGGGGGGTCCTACGAGCAGTACATA.